Reported below is one T cell receptor (beta chain). V was pared by 5 bases and J by 3 bases, with 7 bases of the junction left unmatched. This CDR3 comprises 14 residues. Germline loops: CDR1 MNHEY, CDR2 SVGAGI. Sampled while nominally healthy, donors likely had unrecorded immune exposures. The entry originates in a study of cytomegalovirus exposure and HLA in healthy donors. PCR employed 60 Vbeta and 13 Jbeta primers. Only in-frame clones appear in the TCRdb table, and some are missing; sequencing was by immunoSEQ multiplex PCR. Of 90,000 to 110,000 clones in the sample, 83% were seen once. This sequence originates from a man in his late teens or twenties in good health and CMV-seronegative. The gene calls are TRBV6-5 and TRBJ2-7; 7 nucleotides match TRBD1. Sequences were obtained from PBMCs. In DNA form, the CDR3 reads TGTGCCAGCAGTGTTACAGGGGTGGGCTACGAGCAGTACTTC. Protein: CASSVTGVGYEQYF.